The rows below give T cell receptor beta chains drawn from one sample of a study of CD8+ T cells in alopecia areata. Sequenced by immunoSEQ multiplex PCR; TCRdb stores in-frame clones only, minus some. The sample comprises roughly 150,000 clones, around 50% of which are singletons, and 15% to 20% rests with the top ten. The source was CD8+ T cells sorted from blood, collected at week 0. The receptor source for this set is a human donor with alopecia areata. CDR3s include the opening cysteine and the closing phenylalanine or tryptophan. Fields, in order: V gene, D gene, clone size, J gene, CDR3 protein, CDR3 DNA. The D gene is left open where the match is weak. Clone size, where shown, is once, few, many, or a class for clones that have expanded.

v_gene: TRBV10-2
d_gene: .
abundance: few
j_gene: TRBJ2-1
CDR3aa: CATSPGIGDEQFF
CDR3nt: TGCGCCACCTCTCCGGGGATCGGAGATGAGCAGTTCTTC

v_gene: TRBV4-3
d_gene: .
abundance: .
j_gene: TRBJ2-1
CDR3aa: CASSQRHGGASYNEQFF
CDR3nt: TGCGCCAGCAGCCAGCGCCACGGGGGAGCCTCCTACAATGAGCAGTTCTTC

v_gene: TRBV25-1
d_gene: TRBD1
abundance: .
j_gene: TRBJ1-4
CDR3aa: CASKNRGANEKLFF
CDR3nt: TGTGCCAGCAAGAACAGGGGGGCTAATGAAAAACTGTTTTTT

v_gene: TRBV5-1
d_gene: TRBD1
abundance: few
j_gene: TRBJ2-2
CDR3aa: CASSFGTVGELFF
CDR3nt: TGCGCCAGCAGCTTCGGGACAGTCGGGGAGCTGTTTTTT

v_gene: TRBV30
d_gene: .
abundance: .
j_gene: TRBJ1-1
CDR3aa: CAWSLVSNTEAFF
CDR3nt: TGTGCCTGGAGTCTAGTCTCGAACACTGAAGCTTTCTTT

v_gene: TRBV7-2
d_gene: .
abundance: .
j_gene: TRBJ2-7
CDR3aa: CASSFYDRSYEQYF
CDR3nt: TGTGCCAGCAGCTTCTACGATCGCTCCTACGAGCAGTACTTC

v_gene: TRBV29-1
d_gene: TRBD1
abundance: .
j_gene: TRBJ1-2
CDR3aa: CSVKGQDYTMRF
CDR3nt: TGCAGCGTTAAAGGACAGGACTATACTATGAGATTC

v_gene: TRBV6-1
d_gene: .
abundance: .
j_gene: TRBJ2-1
CDR3aa: CASSERDDGNEQFF
CDR3nt: TGTGCCAGCAGTGAAAGGGACGATGGAAATGAGCAGTTCTTC

v_gene: TRBV5-6
d_gene: .
abundance: .
j_gene: TRBJ1-3
CDR3aa: CASSRPGEGLGNTIYF
CDR3nt: TGTGCCAGCAGCAGGCCCGGGGAAGGTCTTGGAAACACCATATATTTT

v_gene: TRBV6-5
d_gene: .
abundance: .
j_gene: TRBJ1-1
CDR3aa: CASRYTSGTEAFF
CDR3nt: TGTGCCAGCAGATACACCTCGGGCACTGAAGCTTTCTTT

v_gene: TRBV30
d_gene: .
abundance: .
j_gene: TRBJ1-1
CDR3aa: CAFKLNTEAFF
CDR3nt: TGTGCCTTCAAACTGAACACTGAAGCTTTCTTT

v_gene: TRBV9
d_gene: .
abundance: few
j_gene: TRBJ1-2
CDR3aa: CASSVYDFNYGYTF
CDR3nt: TGTGCCAGCAGCGTATATGATTTTAACTATGGCTACACCTTC

v_gene: TRBV27
d_gene: .
abundance: .
j_gene: TRBJ2-7
CDR3aa: CASSLDSSSYEQYF
CDR3nt: TGTGCCAGCAGTTTAGACAGTAGCTCCTACGAGCAGTACTTC

v_gene: TRBV27
d_gene: TRBD1
abundance: once
j_gene: TRBJ2-7
CDR3aa: CASSPGTGGSYEQYF
CDR3nt: TGTGCCAGCAGTCCCGGGACAGGGGGCTCCTACGAGCAGTACTTC

v_gene: TRBV27
d_gene: .
abundance: few
j_gene: TRBJ2-3
CDR3aa: CASSLSFTDTQYF
CDR3nt: TGTGCCAGCAGTTTAAGCTTCACAGATACGCAGTATTTT

v_gene: TRBV27
d_gene: TRBD1
abundance: .
j_gene: TRBJ1-1
CDR3aa: CASSYRGGGSDTEAFF
CDR3nt: TGTGCCAGCAGTTACAGGGGCGGGGGGTCAGACACTGAAGCTTTCTTT

v_gene: TRBV7-2
d_gene: TRBD1
abundance: .
j_gene: TRBJ1-1
CDR3aa: CASSGTGGRPEAFF
CDR3nt: TGTGCCAGCAGTGGGACAGGGGGACGACCTGAAGCTTTCTTT